This T cell receptor beta chain was recovered during a study of blood T cells in healthy people across ages. General study points: TCR beta diversity per million T cells fell roughly linearly with age.

A second about 6 to 12 cycle PCR used barcoded and J-beta primers. TCRdb re-called the 5' RACE reads through MiXCR, storing one row per CDR3 protein. The sample has roughly 790,000 distinct CDR3 sequences; more than 40% are singletons. The CDR3 spans 10 residues. V gave up 8 bases and J gave up 6 bases, with 5 bases separating them. The germline gives CDR1 SNHLY, CDR2 FYNNEI. This clonotype was seen at least ten times. Its antigen is as yet unknown. This rearrangement joins TRBV2 to TRBJ2-1; D is possibly TRBD1 or TRBD2 (5 bases each). The sequence came from a woman in her sixties in good health. Specimen: blood. The CDR3 nucleotides are TGTGCCAGCGGGGGCAATGAGCAGTTCTTC. Residues: CASGGNEQFF.